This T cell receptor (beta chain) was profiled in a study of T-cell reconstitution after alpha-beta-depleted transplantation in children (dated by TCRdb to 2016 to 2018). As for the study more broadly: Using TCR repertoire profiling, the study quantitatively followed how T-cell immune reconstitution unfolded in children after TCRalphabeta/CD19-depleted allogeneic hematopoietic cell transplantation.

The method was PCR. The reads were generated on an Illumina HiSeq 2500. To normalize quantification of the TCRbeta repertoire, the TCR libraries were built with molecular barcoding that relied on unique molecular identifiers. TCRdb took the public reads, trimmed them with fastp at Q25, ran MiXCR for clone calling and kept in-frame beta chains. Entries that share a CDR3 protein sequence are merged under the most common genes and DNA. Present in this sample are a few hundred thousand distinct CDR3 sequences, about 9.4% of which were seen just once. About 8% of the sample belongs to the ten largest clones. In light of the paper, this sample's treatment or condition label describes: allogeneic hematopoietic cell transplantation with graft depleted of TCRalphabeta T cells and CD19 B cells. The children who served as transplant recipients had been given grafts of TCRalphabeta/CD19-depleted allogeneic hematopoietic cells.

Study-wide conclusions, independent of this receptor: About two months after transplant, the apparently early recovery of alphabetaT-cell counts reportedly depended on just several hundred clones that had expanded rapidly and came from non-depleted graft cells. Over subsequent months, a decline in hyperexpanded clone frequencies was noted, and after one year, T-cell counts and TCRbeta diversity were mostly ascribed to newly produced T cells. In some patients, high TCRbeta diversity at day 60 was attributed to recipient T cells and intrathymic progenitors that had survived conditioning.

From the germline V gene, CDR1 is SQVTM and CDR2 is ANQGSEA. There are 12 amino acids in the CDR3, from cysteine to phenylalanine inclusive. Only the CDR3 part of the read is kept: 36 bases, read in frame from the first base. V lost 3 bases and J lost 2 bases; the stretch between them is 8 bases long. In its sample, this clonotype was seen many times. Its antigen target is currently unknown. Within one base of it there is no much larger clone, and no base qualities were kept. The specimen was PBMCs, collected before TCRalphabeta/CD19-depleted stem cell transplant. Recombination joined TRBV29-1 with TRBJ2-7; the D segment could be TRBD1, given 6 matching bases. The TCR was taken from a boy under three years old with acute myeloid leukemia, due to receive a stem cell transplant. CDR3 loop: CSVEDRAYEQYF. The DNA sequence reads TGCAGCGTTGAGGACAGAGCCTACGAGCAGTACTTC.